The T cell receptor beta chain under discussion was sequenced for a study of control samples from healthy donors and cancer patients. Sequencing used immunoSEQ multiplex PCR; TCRdb keeps in-frame clones, though not all of them. The repertoire holds 150,000 to 200,000 clones, with roughly 94% as singletons. The count of this clone is one. CDR3 size: 16 residues. V lost 2 bases to trimming and J lost 1 base; unmatched junction nucleotides: 3. CDR1 is SGHRS and CDR2 is YFSETQ in the germline V gene. V gene TRBV5-1 combines with J gene TRBJ2-2, with TRBD2 matching 9 bases. Sequencing was done on a sample of blood. This clonotype was obtained from a woman in her thirties or forties in good health. As DNA, the CDR3 is TGCGCCAGCAGCTTTCTAGCGGGGTGGAACACCGGGGAGCTGTTTTTT. Its protein product is CASSFLAGWNTGELFF.